The 18 T cell receptor beta chains presented below share a single source sample, sequenced in a study of shared clonotypes between healthy human individuals. CD45RO-negative, CCR7-positively selected cells formed the naive CD8 fraction, excluding terminally differentiated effector memory CD45RA+ cells. Clones were read by immunoSEQ multiplex PCR, and TCRdb kept only the in-frame ones, dropping some. The table has hundreds of thousands of clones, 96% seen once. Sequencing used naive CD8+ T cells sorted from blood. These receptor sequences come from a man aged 30-40 years in good health.

The rearrangement uses TRBV11-2 and TRBJ2-7, with TRBD2 matching 10 bases. With V trimmed by 6 bases and J by 3 bases, 17 bases remained unmatched. The CDR3 is 18 amino acids. Germline loops: CDR1 SGHAT, CDR2 FQNNGV. The CDR3 loop is CASSSPDRLLAGVYEQYF. The CDR3 DNA is TGTGCCAGCAGTAGCCCGGACAGGCTTCTAGCGGGAGTCTACGAGCAGTACTTC.

The chain carries TRBV21-1 and TRBJ2-1; TRBD2, as called in the table, went unchecked against the DNA. TRBV21-1 has pseudogene status. CDR3 length equals 16 residues. CDR3 coding DNA: TGTGCCAGCATCATGCGGCTAGCGGATTATTACAATGAGCAGTTCTTC. Its protein product is CASIMRLADYYNEQFF.

The chain carries TRBV11-3 and TRBJ2-1; D gene ambiguous. The V and J ends lost 4 bases and 9 bases respectively, with 16 bases between them. The germline V gene encodes CDR1 SGHNT and CDR2 YENEEA. The CDR3 runs 14 residues. The CDR3 nucleotides read TGTGCCAGCAGCTCGGACCCCCACGCAGCTGAGCAGTTCTTC. It specifies CASSSDPHAAEQFF.

The chain is built from TRBV10-2 and TRBJ2-7; 9 bases are a match to TRBD1. From germline, CDR1 is WSHSY and CDR2 SAAADI. The V segment lost 8 bases and the J segment 4 bases; nucleotides outside the gene matches: 12. The CDR3 consists of 15 residues. The CDR3 DNA follows: TGCGCCAGCGGGGACAGGGCCTCAAACGAATACGAGCAGTACTTC. This gives the protein CASGDRASNEYEQYF.

The chain is built from TRBV7-6 and TRBJ2-1; D gene unclear. The germline V gene has CDR1 SGHVS and CDR2 FNYEAQ. The CDR3 length is 16 residues. V was trimmed by 8 bases and J by 5 bases, leaving 22 bases between them. The CDR3 loop is CASRPPTVSLNNEQFF. CDR3 DNA: TGTGCCAGCCGCCCCCCAACAGTGTCATTAAACAATGAGCAGTTCTTC.

The chain has TRBV18 and TRBJ2-1, with 12 positions matching TRBD2. The germline CDR1 and CDR2 sequences are KGHSH and LQKENI. CDR3 length equals 16 residues. Trimming took 3 bases from V and 4 from J; bases not matched to a gene: 4. The CDR3 here is CASSPQLAGGYNEQFF. The CDR3 coding sequence is TGTGCCAGCTCACCCCAACTAGCGGGGGGATACAATGAGCAGTTCTTC.

This clone was detected only once. The gene calls are TRBV29-1 and TRBJ1-2, with D possibly TRBD1 on 6 matching bases. The germline V and J ends were trimmed by 3 bases and 3 bases, with 17 bases remaining between them. This CDR3 region has 15 residues. Germline-derived CDR1 and CDR2 are SQVTM and ANQGSEA. The chain's CDR3 is CSVESGRDTDYGYTF. The CDR3 DNA reads as TGCAGCGTTGAGTCGGGCCGGGACACCGACTATGGCTACACCTTC.

To note about this clone: Other DNA sequences in this sample translate to the same CDR3. V is TRBV7-9 and J is TRBJ2-7; D is undetermined. In germline, CDR1 is SEHNR, CDR2 FQNEAQ (reference sequence). Trimming pared 4 bases from V and 3 bases from J, leaving 4 bases between. The CDR3 length is 11 residues. CDR3 sequence (DNA): TGTGCCAGCAGCTCCATCTACGAGCAGTACTTC. It encodes CASSSIYEQYF.

V is TRBV11-2 and J is TRBJ2-7; the D gene is possibly TRBD2 (5 bases). Looked up from germline, CDR1 is SGHAT and CDR2 is FQNNGV. This CDR3 region has 11 residues. Trimming left V 5 bases short and J 7 bases short, with 9 bases between. The CDR3 DNA reads as TGTGCCAGCAGCCTGCGCGGGGAGCAGTACTTC. Translating gives CASSLRGEQYF.

J is TRBJ2-1 and V is TRBV9; D remains ambiguous. V was clipped by 0 bases and J by 9 bases, with 16 bases between them. The CDR3 spans 15 residues. CDR1 and CDR2 from the germline V gene are SGDLS and YYNGEE. CDR3 sequence: CASSVVSGPQFEQFF. The CDR3 region has the DNA TGTGCCAGCAGCGTAGTTTCGGGCCCCCAGTTTGAGCAGTTCTTC. Full variable domain (remainder filled in from reference TRBV9 and TRBJ2-1): DSGVTQTPKHLITATGQRVTLRCSPRSGDLSVYWYQQSLDQGLQFLIQYYNGEERAKGNILERFSAQQFPDLHSELNLSSLELGDSALYFCASSVVSGPQFEQFFGPGTRLTVL.

This rearrangement joins TRBV4-1 to TRBJ2-1, with 10 bases lining up with TRBD2. V lost 0 bases and J lost 8; bases outside the gene matches: 7. Germline loops: CDR1 MGHRA, CDR2 YSYEKL. This CDR3 contains 16 residues. CDR3 bases: TGCGCCAGCAGCCAAGAGCTAGCGGGAGTTGGGGATGAGCAGTTCTTC. Its protein is CASSQELAGVGDEQFF.

The chain is built from TRBV27 and TRBJ1-5, with D tentatively TRBD1 (6 bases). The CDR3 totals 14 residues. Germline V lookup: CDR1 MNHEY, CDR2 SMNVEV (reference sequence). V lost 6 bases and J lost 4, with 13 bases in between. The CDR3 DNA is TGTGCCAGCAGGGGGACACTTCCGAATCAGCCCCAGCATTTT. As protein: CASRGTLPNQPQHF.

The genes are TRBV11-2 and TRBJ2-7, with D unclear. CDR1 and CDR2 (germline): SGHAT, FQNNGV. V was clipped by 10 bases and J by 4 bases, with 20 bases between them. The CDR3 extends over 14 amino acids. Here the CDR3 DNA reads TGTGCCACCTTGCTTTGTGTCCTAATATACGAGCAGTACTTC. It yields the protein CATLLCVLIYEQYF.

This sequence joins TRBV15 and TRBJ2-1; TRBD2 is a possible D gene (5 bases). From germline, CDR1 is LNHNV and CDR2 YYDKDF (reference sequence). The germline V and J ends were trimmed by 0 bases and 1 base, with 7 bases remaining between them. The CDR3 covers 15 residues. CDR3 in DNA: TGTGCCACCAGCAGAGATCGGACTTCCTACAATGAGCAGTTCTTC. Translating it yields CATSRDRTSYNEQFF. Combining the CDR3 with reference TRBV15 and TRBJ2-1 gives the whole variable domain DAMVIQNPRYQVTQFGKPVTLSCSQTLNHNVMYWYQQKSSQAPKLLFHYYDKDFNNEADTPDNFQSRRPNTSFCFLDIRSPGLGDTAMYLCATSRDRTSYNEQFFGPGTRLTVL.

This clone was seen only once. The V call is TRBV11-2, the J call TRBJ2-5; TRBD2 matches 11 bases. J was trimmed by 3 bases and V by 4 bases; bases with no gene match: 7. Germline lookup yields CDR1 SGHAT and CDR2 FQNNGV. This CDR3 spans 16 amino acids. DNA for the CDR3: TGTGCCAGCAGCTCGACTCCGGGACTAGCGGAAGAGACCCAGTACTTC. Encoded protein: CASSSTPGLAEETQYF.

This clone was recorded only once. The gene calls are TRBV4-3 and TRBJ2-7, with D possibly matching TRBD2 (5 bases). The CDR3 runs 17 residues. The V end was cut by 3 bases, the J end by 3 bases, with 21 bases between. The germline V gene has CDR1 LGHNA and CDR2 YSLEER. The CDR3 loop reads CASSQDGLVAGNYEQYF. CDR3 nucleotide sequence: TGCGCCAGCAGCCAGGACGGACTGGTGGCCGGCAACTACGAGCAGTACTTC.

This clone occurred once. The rearrangement links TRBV18 to TRBJ2-1; D possibly corresponds to TRBD1 (6 bases). Trimming took off 3 bases at V and 6 bases at J, with 12 bases between the two ends. The CDR3 has 14 amino acids. Per germline, CDR1 KGHSH and CDR2 LQKENI. CDR3 in amino acids: CASSPKTGFNEQFF. CDR3 nucleotide sequence: TGTGCCAGCTCACCCAAGACAGGTTTCAATGAGCAGTTCTTC.

On this clone: Other nucleotide sequences in the sample specify the same CDR3. The chain has TRBV5-4 and TRBJ2-3, with 15 bases fitting TRBD2. Germline values: CDR1 SGHNT, CDR2 YYREEE (reference sequence). The CDR3 is 15 amino acids. Trimming cost V 4 bases and J 5 bases; bases outside gene matches: 2. The CDR3: CASSLGLAGGDTQYF. The CDR3 DNA reads TGTGCCAGCAGCCTGGGACTAGCGGGAGGAGATACGCAGTATTTT.